This T cell receptor (beta chain) is drawn from a study of synovial regulatory T cells in juvenile arthritis. This clone is deemed medium-sized by its frequency. The antigen remains unidentified. Germline-derived CDR1 and CDR2 are MNHNS and SASEGT. The CDR3 spans 11 residues. The protein alone is recorded here. Findings and caveats of the study: iaTreg TCR repertoires were largely private across patients and partially overlapped synovial Teff and blood CPL.

The synovial samples were synovial fluid, paired with peripheral blood from each active arthritis patient. This table comes from immunoSEQ multiplex PCR, and its TCRdb copy is limited to in-frame clones, with some not included. The table lists 2,200 or so clones. The sequence derives from a donor aged 2-35 years with juvenile idiopathic arthritis. The chain has TRBV6-1 and TRBJ2-4; checking the TCRdb D call of TRBD1 is not possible without DNA. Material for sequencing was Treg cells from the synovium. CDR3 protein: CASSRDSLQYF.